Listed here is a single T cell receptor beta chain. This CDR3 is 20 amino acids long. The V and J ends lost 0 bases and 4 bases respectively, with 25 bases between them. The germline gives CDR1 LGHNA, CDR2 YSLEER. This record belongs to a study of PD-1 blockade in classical Hodgkin lymphoma. With no exception, relapse followed autologous stem cell transplantation in all patients, and brentuximab vedotin exposure varied. The method was immunoSEQ multiplex PCR; TCRdb's version includes in-frame clones alone and lacks a portion of them. The sample lists under 30,000 clones, roughly two thirds occurring once.

The genes are TRBV4-3 and TRBJ1-3; weak D call: TRBD1 (6 bases). Here the sequenced sample was peripheral blood mononuclear cells (PBMCs), taken at baseline. This TCR came from a human donor with classical Hodgkin lymphoma. The CDR3 nucleotides are TGCGCCAGCAGCCAAGAAGCACCGGGACACTTCGCAGGAACGGGAAACACCATATATTTT. Its translation: CASSQEAPGHFAGTGNTIYF.